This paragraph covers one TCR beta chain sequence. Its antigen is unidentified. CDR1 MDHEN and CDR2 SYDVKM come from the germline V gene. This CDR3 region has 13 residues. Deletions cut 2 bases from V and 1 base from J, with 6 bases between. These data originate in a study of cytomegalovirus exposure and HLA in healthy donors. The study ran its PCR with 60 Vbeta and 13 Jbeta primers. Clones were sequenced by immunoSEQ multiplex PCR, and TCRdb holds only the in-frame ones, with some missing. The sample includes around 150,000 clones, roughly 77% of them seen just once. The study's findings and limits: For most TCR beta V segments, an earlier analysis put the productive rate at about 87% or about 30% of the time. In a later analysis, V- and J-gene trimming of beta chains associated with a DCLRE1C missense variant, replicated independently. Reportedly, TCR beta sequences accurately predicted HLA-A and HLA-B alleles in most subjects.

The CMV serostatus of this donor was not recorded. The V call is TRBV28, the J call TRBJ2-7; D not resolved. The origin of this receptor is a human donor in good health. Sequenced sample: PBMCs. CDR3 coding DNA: TGTGCCAGCAGTTTACACAGTTCCTACGAGCAGTACTTC. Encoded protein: CASSLHSSYEQYF.